This T cell receptor (beta chain) is drawn from a study of blood T cell repertoires in COVID-19. Study overall: The origin of the acute and convalescent COVID-19 samples was the United States, Italy and Spain. T cells, B-cell-depleted T cells, or PBMCs provided the cDNA or gDNA that served as material.

This clone was seen once. The CDR3 has 15 residues. V shed 7 bases, J shed 2 bases, and the junction held 11 bases outside the gene matches. The germline gives CDR1 SQVTM, CDR2 ANQGSEA. Original methodology: Estimated nucleated cell counts came from reference gene primer amplification. TCRdb keeps only in-frame clones here, not all; method: immunoSEQ multiplex PCR. D and trimming were read from the DNA, whereas the V and J calls and clone size are those reported in that table. The profile covers more than 250,000 clones, with 87% appearing a single time and 6% taken by the ten largest. In terms of age and location, participants ranged from roughly 18 to 90 years and lived in about 25 US areas.

The sample was PBMCs or T cells enriched from blood (not recorded which). This clonotype originated in a woman in her forties who had recovered from COVID-19. This rearrangement joins TRBV29-1 to TRBJ2-1; 7 nucleotides align to TRBD2. The CDR3 coding sequence is TGCAGCGCCAGTGGACTAGAGGAACCCTACAATGAGCAGTTCTTC. Its protein product is CSASGLEEPYNEQFF.